The 26 T cell receptor beta chains in this list originate from one sample, sequenced in a study of shared T cell receptors in the human thymus. Profiled with immunoSEQ multiplex PCR; TCRdb holds only in-frame clones, not every one. The sample consists of roughly 710,000 clones, approximately 83% of them appearing once. The same sample was also used in a study of human thymus T cells.

The sequenced material came from thymocytes. These receptors all stem from a girl under three years old with a congenital heart defect.

V and J are TRBV4-1 and TRBJ1-4; 7 bases are shared with TRBD1. With 0 bases clipped from V and 7 bases from J, the junction kept 5 bases outside the gene matches. CDR1 is MGHRA and CDR2 is YSYEKL in the germline V gene. This CDR3 region has 15 residues. The CDR3 DNA follows: TGCGCCAGCAGCCAAGATAAGCCAGGGGGTGAAAAACTGTTTTTT. As protein: CASSQDKPGGEKLFF.

The rearrangement uses TRBV11-2 and TRBJ2-5; 7 bases fit TRBD1. CDR3 length: 16 residues. CDR1 is SGHAT, CDR2 FQNNGV, per germline. The ends lost 5 bases at V and 4 bases at J; junction bases unmatched: 13. The CDR3 DNA follows: TGTGCCAGCAGCCCGTACGTGACAGGGTTGAGAGAGACCCAGTACTTC. It specifies CASSPYVTGLRETQYF.

The rearrangement links TRBV7-9 to TRBJ2-3; D is undetermined. Deletions cut 1 base from V and 11 bases from J, with 10 bases between. The germline V gene has CDR1 SEHNR and CDR2 FQNEAQ (reference sequence). The CDR3 covers 12 residues. Here the CDR3 DNA reads TGTGCCAGCAGCTTAGTACGCGTTGGGCAGTATTTT. Amino acids: CASSLVRVGQYF.

This clone was counted a single time. The chain employs TRBV4-2 and TRBJ2-7; tentatively, D is TRBD1 (6 bases). Germline CDR1 LGHNA, CDR2 YNFKEQ. V was trimmed by 4 bases and J by 2 bases, leaving 24 bases between them. The CDR3 contains 18 residues. The CDR3 DNA is TGTGCCAGCAGCCTCCAACTCCTGGGGGCAGGGACCCCCTACGAGCAGTACTTC. It codes for CASSLQLLGAGTPYEQYF.

The chain joins TRBV5-6 to TRBJ2-4; 7 nucleotides line up with TRBD1. The CDR3 runs 15 residues. The germline gives CDR1 SGHDT, CDR2 YYEEEE. The V gene end was trimmed by 4 bases and the J gene end by 4 bases; junction bases not matched to a gene: 8. The CDR3 DNA follows: TGTGCCAGCAGCCTAAGGGGGCCAATTAAAAACATTCAGTACTTC. Translated, it gives CASSLRGPIKNIQYF.

This chain links TRBV5-6 with TRBJ2-5, with 8 positions matching TRBD1. CDR1 and CDR2 from the germline V gene are SGHDT and YYEEEE. CDR3 size: 16 residues. J gave up 3 bases and V 5 bases, and 12 bases lay outside the gene matches. In DNA form, the CDR3 reads TGTGCCAGCAGGTTTGCAGGGGGCAATCGGGAAGAGACCCAGTACTTC. Translation: CASRFAGGNREETQYF. The complete variable domain, with remaining parts taken from reference TRBV5-6 and TRBJ2-5, reads DAGVTQSPTHLIKTRGQQVTLRCSPKSGHDTVSWYQQALGQGPQFIFQYYEEEERQRGNFPDRFSGHQFPNYSSELNVNALLLGDSALYLCASRFAGGNREETQYFGPGTRLLVL.

The chain recombines TRBV5-1 with TRBJ1-6; D gene unclear. Looked up from germline, CDR1 is SGHRS and CDR2 is YFSETQ. Trimming left V 4 bases short and J 4 bases short, with 9 bases between. The CDR3 length is 14 residues. The CDR3 reads CASSAYSYNSPLHF. The CDR3 bases are TGCGCCAGCAGCGCGTACTCTTATAATTCACCCCTCCACTTT.

The chain combines TRBV12-5 with TRBJ2-5, with a weak D call TRBD1 (6 bases). The CDR3 length is 16 residues. The V end was cut by 4 bases, the J end by 0 bases, with 15 bases between. Germline V lookup: CDR1 LGHNT, CDR2 FRNRAP. The CDR3 coding sequence is TGTGCTAGTGGTTCCGAAACAGGGTCGAACCAAGAGACCCAGTACTTC. It is translated as CASGSETGSNQETQYF.

The J gene is TRBJ2-7, the V gene TRBV5-1; the match to TRBD1 covers 7 bases. The V gene's germline CDR1 is SGHRS and CDR2 YFSETQ. V was clipped by 4 bases and J by 0 bases; unmatched bases: 10. This CDR3 comprises 16 residues. DNA for the CDR3: TGCGCCAGCAGCCCCAGCTCCGGGACAGTCTCCTACGAGCAGTACTTC. It codes for CASSPSSGTVSYEQYF. Supplemented by reference TRBV5-1 and TRBJ2-7, the full variable domain reads KAGVTQTPRYLIKTRGQQVTLSCSPISGHRSVSWYQQTPGQGLQFLFEYFSETQRNKGNFPGRFSGRQFSNSRSEMNVSTLELGDSALYLCASSPSSGTVSYEQYFGPGTRLTVT.

The V and J genes are TRBV7-8 and TRBJ1-5, with D possibly matching TRBD1 (6 bases). Trimming removed 5 bases at V and 8 bases at J, with 22 bases between. The CDR3 extends over 16 amino acids. The germline gives CDR1 SGHVS, CDR2 FQNEAQ. The CDR3 DNA is TGTGCCAGCAGCCCCGGGCACAGGGCCCCTCTGGAGCCCCAGCATTTT. Its protein is CASSPGHRAPLEPQHF.

The sample holds a few counts of this clone. V usage is TRBV28 and J usage is TRBJ1-6; a weak D match, TRBD1 (5 bases). The germline V gene has CDR1 MDHEN and CDR2 SYDVKM. The V end lost 3 bases, the J end lost 5 bases, and 8 bases lay between the germline ends. This CDR3 spans 14 amino acids. CDR3: CASSFTGHNSPLHF. As DNA, the CDR3 is TGTGCCAGCAGTTTTACAGGCCATAATTCACCCCTCCACTTT.

The V gene is TRBV6-1, the J gene TRBJ1-2; weak D call: TRBD1 (5 bases). The CDR3 has 13 residues. Germline V gives CDR1 MNHNS, CDR2 SASEGT. V lost 5 bases and J lost 7, with 14 bases in between. CDR3 nucleotides: TGTGCCAGCAGTACCGGGCTAAGGGGTGGCTACACCTTC. It codes for CASSTGLRGGYTF.

This sequence joins TRBV4-1 and TRBJ2-7, with D hard to call. The ends were cut back, 4 bases at V and 9 bases at J, with 16 bases in the middle. This CDR3 has 13 residues. Germline V gene lookup returns CDR1 MGHRA and CDR2 YSYEKL. The CDR3 DNA reads TGCGCCAGCAGCCGCCGAGGCATAGCTGCGCAGTACTTC. Its protein product is CASSRRGIAAQYF.

The chain has TRBV7-9 and TRBJ2-2, with 9 bases matching TRBD1. Germline loops: CDR1 SEHNR, CDR2 FQNEAQ (reference sequence). Germline trimming cut 1 base from V and 6 bases from J; bases unmatched to any gene: 3. The CDR3 covers 15 residues. CDR3 in DNA: TGTGCCAGCAGCTTAGACAGGGGGCGCCCCGGGGAGCTGTTTTTT. Protein: CASSLDRGRPGELFF.

The chain is built from TRBV4-1 and TRBJ1-2, with a tentative D call TRBD1 (5 bases). CDR1 is MGHRA, CDR2 YSYEKL, per germline. Trimming removed 1 base at V and 3 bases at J, with 15 bases between. This CDR3 is built from 16 residues. CDR3 DNA: TGCGCCAGCAGCCAAGCGTGGGGCAGGGTGGACTATGGCTACACCTTC. Translating it yields CASSQAWGRVDYGYTF.

This clone was counted a few times. The gene calls are TRBV19 and TRBJ2-7; D may be TRBD1 (6 bases). The germline V gene encodes CDR1 LNHDA and CDR2 SQIVND (reference sequence). CDR3 length: 15 residues. Trimming cost V 3 bases and J 0 bases, with 12 bases left between them. The CDR3 region is CASSIRTDSSYEQYF. CDR3 bases: TGTGCCAGTAGTATTCGGACAGACAGCTCCTACGAGCAGTACTTC. The whole variable domain, remainder taken from reference TRBV19 and TRBJ2-7, is DGGITQSPKYLFRKEGQNVTLSCEQNLNHDAMYWYRQDPGQGLRLIYYSQIVNDFQKGDIAEGYSVSREKKESFPLTVTSAQKNPTAFYLCASSIRTDSSYEQYFGPGTRLTVT.

This clone was detected a few times. The V and J genes are TRBV28 and TRBJ2-7; 7 bases match TRBD1. The junction had 10 bases not matched to a gene; V was cut back by 2 bases and J by 6 bases. CDR3 length equals 15 residues. CDR1 is MDHEN, CDR2 SYDVKM, per germline. In DNA, the CDR3 is TGTGCCAGCAGTTTACCCCATGACAGGGCATCCGAGCAGTACTTC. It codes for CASSLPHDRASEQYF.

This chain links TRBV14 with TRBJ1-6; the match to TRBD1 covers 11 bases. Germline lookup yields CDR1 SGHDN and CDR2 FVKESK. The CDR3 loop spans 20 amino acids. V lost 4 bases and J lost 5; bases outside the gene matches: 16. The CDR3 here is CASSPTPRTGGGGDNSPLHF. The CDR3 nucleotides are TGTGCCAGCAGCCCCACACCGCGGACAGGGGGCGGGGGAGATAATTCACCCCTCCACTTT.

On this clone: One junction end disagrees with the germline gene, perhaps due to a read error. V and J are TRBV5-1 and TRBJ1-1; 9 bases agree with TRBD1. Germline CDR1 and CDR2: SGHRS and YFSETQ. This CDR3 contains 12 residues. In nucleotides, the CDR3 is TGCGCCAGCAGCGCACCGGGACAGGGATTACTCTTT. Encoded protein: CASSAPGQGLLF. Full variable domain (missing parts from reference TRBV5-1 and TRBJ1-1): KAGVTQTPRYLIKTRGQQVTLSCSPISGHRSVSWYQQTPGQGLQFLFEYFSETQRNKGNFPGRFSGRQFSNSRSEMNVSTLELGDSALYLCASSAPGQGLLFGQGTRLTVV.

This sequence joins TRBV5-8 and TRBJ1-2; no clear D gene. CDR3 length: 15 residues. CDR1 is SGHTS and CDR2 is YDEGEE in the germline V gene. The V and J ends lost 5 bases and 1 base respectively, with 15 bases between them. CDR3 coding DNA: TGTGCCAGCAGTCTACCCGTTGGCGGTAACTATGGCTACACCTTC. Its translation: CASSLPVGGNYGYTF.

With regard to this clone: Additional DNA sequences in this sample encode the identical CDR3. The CDR3 nucleotides are TGTGCCAGCAGTGACTCCAGGGGCTACACCTTC. Translated, it gives CASSDSRGYTF. V usage is TRBV6-4 and J usage is TRBJ1-2, with D uncertain. The CDR3 consists of 11 residues. Trimming removed 0 bases at V and 8 bases at J, with 4 bases between. Germline CDR1 reads MRHNA; CDR2 reads SNTAGT.

This clone was counted only a few times. J is TRBJ2-1 and V is TRBV5-6, with 11 nucleotides matching TRBD2. The CDR3 sequence is 16 residues long. The V and J ends lost 1 base and 1 base, in that order; junction bases with no gene match: 1. Per germline, CDR1 SGHDT and CDR2 YYEEEE. This chain's CDR3 is CASSLRLAGSYNEQFF. The CDR3 DNA follows: TGTGCCAGCAGCTTGCGACTAGCGGGGTCCTACAATGAGCAGTTCTTC.

The chain joins TRBV28 to TRBJ2-5; 7 nucleotides agree with TRBD2. The length of the CDR3 is 19 residues. Germline CDR1 MDHEN, CDR2 SYDVKM. V shed 7 bases and J 5 bases; nucleotides not matched to a gene: 25. The CDR3 DNA sequence: TGTGCCAGCACCGATGGGGGGGTCCCTTCCCCCCGGAATAAGGAGACCCAGTACTTC. This gives the protein CASTDGGVPSPRNKETQYF.

The rearrangement joins TRBV18 to TRBJ1-1, with D perhaps TRBD1 (5 bases). Germline loops: CDR1 KGHSH, CDR2 LQKENI. The CDR3 spans 14 residues. V was cut by 2 bases and J by 5 bases, with 12 bases left in between. Here the CDR3 DNA reads TGTGCCAGCTCACCAAGGGAGGGGCGGACTGAAGCTTTCTTT. Protein product: CASSPREGRTEAFF.

This sequence joins TRBV28 and TRBJ1-1; D not certain. The germline gives CDR1 MDHEN, CDR2 SYDVKM. V shed 6 bases and J shed 0 bases, with 14 bases lying between them. The length of the CDR3 is 15 residues. CDR3 loop: CASSTPSTVNTEAFF. DNA for the CDR3: TGTGCCAGCAGCACCCCGTCCACAGTGAACACTGAAGCTTTCTTT.

This clone appeared a few times. The CDR3 coding sequence is TGTGCCAGCAGCTTGGACAGGGGGTCTTGCGGCTACAATGAGCAGTTCTTC. Encoded protein: CASSLDRGSCGYNEQFF. The J gene is TRBJ2-1, the V gene TRBV7-9, with 10 bases lining up with TRBD1. This CDR3 region has 17 residues. The V and J ends lost 3 bases and 3 bases, in that order; junction bases with no gene match: 8. From germline, CDR1 is SEHNR and CDR2 FQNEAQ (reference sequence).